Given below is one T cell receptor beta chain in context. It lacks a known antigen. No much larger clonotype is one base removed from it; base qualities were not supplied. The iRepertoire nested amplicon-rescue multiplex PCR (arm-PCR) platform was used to amplify TCR alpha and beta CDR3 regions from RNA. The input for one-step reverse transcription and amplification was about 85-400 ng of either tissue mRNA or PBMC total RNA. Following bead purification, Illumina adapters were added by a secondary multiplex PCR, and the libraries were gel-purified between 200 and 400 bp. Demultiplexing relied on internal 6-nucleotide barcodes carried by the libraries. Libraries were sequenced on an Illumina MiSeq with 2x220 or 2x250 nucleotide paired-end reads. The original pipeline was this. Paired reads were merged using FLASH 1.2.11 and were aligned to the GRCh37 human genome using BWA-MEM, after which TRA and TRB reads were extracted. For V and J assignment, an IMGT-derived reference of cassette sequences and CDR3 motifs that included pseudogenes was used. Reads were translated in three frames, and productive CDR3s were defined as those with a C...FGXG motif and no stop codons. Clonotypes were defined as unique combinations of V-J cassette pair and CDR3 amino acid sequence. Reads were filtered by Hamming distance, with the threshold set by the sequence error rate of each sample in mapped regions. TCRdb handled the public reads itself, with Q25 trimming in fastp and clone calling in MiXCR, and kept productive beta chains. Merged by CDR3 protein, the rows form single entries marked with the most common genes and DNA. The authors' filters were not applied to this entry. The sample table contains roughly 130,000 distinct CDR3 sequences; only one count was recorded for 20% to 25% of them. The leading ten clones occupy approximately 26% of the sample.

Trimming accounts for 7 bases at V and 2 bases at J, while the number of junction bases matched to no gene is 3. The CDR3 runs 14 residues from the cysteine to the phenylalanine. Here the CDR3 DNA is all that survives: 42 bases in frame from base 1. The germline V gene gives CDR1 as MNHNS and CDR2 as SASEGT. This sample was taken from a study of glioma-infiltrating T cells (TCRdb year 2016). At the level of the whole study: The study sequenced TCR alpha- and beta-chain repertoires from glioma tissue, from non-neoplastic brain tissue and from matched peripheral blood mononuclear cells. To gauge divergence between tissue and blood T-cell populations, every tissue-infiltrating repertoire was compared against the peripheral blood repertoire from the same patient. The paired cohort comprised three low-grade glioma patients, 8 or 9 primary glioblastoma patients and three non-glioma patients contributing non-neoplastic brain tissue. The paper's findings and limits, for the study overall: VJ-independent divergence between tissue and blood was below expectation in non-neoplastic patients but above expectation in all gliomas, especially low-grade gliomas. Small numbers underpinned the group comparisons: roughly 8 glioblastoma patients, three low-grade glioma patients and three non-neoplastic patients. Very few CDR3 sequences were shared between tissue and blood, attributed to high CDR3 diversity and limited sampling.

Sequences were obtained from glioma tissue, nonneoplastic brain tissue, or PBMCs (not recorded which). The clonotype comes from a human donor with low-grade glioma or glioblastoma, undergoing nonglioma brain surgery, or in good health (not recorded which). The chain links TRBV6-1 with TRBJ2-1; TRBD2 lines up with 9 middle nucleotides. The nucleotides read TGTGCCAGCAAGGTAGCGGGGGCCTACAATGAGCAGTTCTTC. Its protein is CASKVAGAYNEQFF.